Sequencing of this T cell receptor beta chain was carried out in a study of breast tumors, draining lymph nodes, adjacent tissues. Breast cancer patients provided tissue from their axillary draining lymph nodes. From germline, CDR1 is SGHDN and CDR2 FVKESK. This CDR3 region has 16 residues. V shed 0 bases, J shed 3 bases, and the junction held 2 bases outside the gene matches. TCRdb itself ran the multiplex PCR reads through MiXCR, one entry per CDR3 protein. The sample has a few hundred thousand distinct CDR3 sequences, less than 35% seen once. Study conclusions and caveats: Data only fit, rather than demonstrated, lymph node origin of most tumor T cells. Luminal-like breast cancer showed significantly higher tumor–nontumor repertoire similarity than basal-like. Data fit most tumor T cells coming from lymph node, expanding in tumor. Compared with lymph nodes, tumors were less diverse; compared with nontumor tissue, more.

As regards this clonotype: Its antigen is undetermined.

The chain carries TRBV14 and TRBJ2-1; 10 bases fit TRBD2. The sequence was obtained from a female donor with breast cancer. Some clones in this sample may be carry-over from other donors' samples. The specimen was axillary lymph node tissue. CDR3: CASSQEPSGGYNEQFF. As DNA, the CDR3 is TGTGCCAGCAGCCAAGAACCTAGCGGGGGCTACAATGAGCAGTTCTTC.